The next 5 T cell receptor beta chains were all read from a single sample in a study of cytomegalovirus exposure and HLA in healthy donors (dated by TCRdb to the late 2010s). Library preparation used the immunoSEQ multiplex PCR assay. TCRdb took over this immuneACCESS table, retaining in-frame rearrangements with V and J assigned. Such tables are incomplete; in checked studies, under half of the missing clones stem from an unresolved V gene, and the remainder is unexplained. This sample lists about 120,000 clones; roughly nine tenths were detected once. The top ten clonotypes cover about 1% of the sample. Sequenced sample: PBMCs. The receptors come from a woman under 30 in good health and CMV-seronegative.

The gene calls are TRBV14 and TRBJ1-4; D perhaps matches TRBD1 (5 bases). Per germline, CDR1 SGHDN and CDR2 FVKESK. This CDR3 contains 14 residues. The V gene lost 4 bases and the J gene lost 3 bases, with 9 bases spanning the gap. The CDR3 sequence is CASSPTVSNEKLFF. The CDR3 DNA reads as TGTGCCAGCAGCCCGACAGTCTCTAATGAAAAACTGTTTTTT.

The chain uses TRBV5-1 and TRBJ2-2; the D is unclear. The CDR3 loop spans 15 amino acids. Germline-derived CDR1 and CDR2 are SGHRS and YFSETQ. V was pared by 0 bases and J by 0 bases, with 6 bases between. The chain's CDR3 is CASSLGSANTGELFF. The CDR3 DNA is TGCGCCAGCAGCTTGGGGTCAGCGAACACCGGGGAGCTGTTTTTT.

The V call is TRBV4-2, the J call TRBJ1-1, with D possibly TRBD1 on 5 matching bases. This CDR3 has 14 amino acids. V was pared by 3 bases and J by 3 bases, with 11 bases between. Germline CDR1 LGHNA, CDR2 YNFKEQ. The CDR3 is CASSQGTGDTEAFF. Here the CDR3 DNA reads TGTGCCAGCAGCCAGGGGACGGGAGACACTGAAGCTTTCTTT.

This clone appeared a single time. This sequence joins TRBV9 and TRBJ2-3; D is possibly TRBD1 (5 bases). CDR1 is SGDLS and CDR2 is YYNGEE in the germline V gene. There are 15 residues in the CDR3. V lost 0 bases and J lost 0, with 8 bases in between. DNA of the CDR3: TGTGCCAGCAGCGTAGGACAGTCTAGCACAGATACGCAGTATTTT. Its translation: CASSVGQSSTDTQYF.

This chain links TRBV6-1 with TRBJ2-7, with D unresolved. Germline values: CDR1 MNHNS, CDR2 SASEGT. This CDR3 contains 13 residues. V lost 3 bases and J 6 bases, leaving 12 bases between the germline ends. CDR3 bases: TGTGCCAGCAGTGACCAGGTAACAAGCGAGCAGTACTTC. Its translation is CASSDQVTSEQYF.